This TCR beta chain was observed in a study of lymphopenia after photon versus proton radiotherapy. This clone was seen just once. Its antigen is not known. TCRdb's copy holds only in-frame clones and misses some; the assay was immunoSEQ multiplex PCR. The profile shows thousands of clones, under 80% of them singletons. Study-wide results and caveats: Photon-treated patients lost naive T cells and TCR diversity; proton-treated stayed stable. In patients who died, overall survival fell as post-nadir TCR diversity dropped more. After the lymphocyte nadir, photon-treated repertoires showed oligoclonal expansion, especially of CD8+ Temra cells.

This CDR3 comprises 19 residues. CDR1 is MNHEY and CDR2 is SMNVEV in the germline V gene (reference sequence). The trim removed 5 bases at V and 7 bases at J, leaving 20 bases unmatched. V usage is TRBV27 and J usage is TRBJ2-2; 9 nucleotides align to TRBD2. This sample comprised peripheral blood, obtained from a patient treated with proton-based radiotherapy. This TCR came from a man aged 80 or over with esophageal cancer. The CDR3 DNA is TGTGCCAGCAGTCTCAACCCCCCGGGACTAGCTTCTTCGGGCGGGGAGCTGTTTTTT. Translating it yields CASSLNPPGLASSGGELFF.